This TCR beta chain was found in a study of memory CD4+ T cells and cytomegalovirus serostatus. Whole-study context: Of the healthy Belgian adults, eight or nine were CMV seropositive and 20 to 25 seronegative. Study-wide results and limits: About two fifths of the roughly 160 known CMV-associated TCRbeta sequences appeared in CD4+ memory.

Regarding this clone: Its antigen is not known.

Looked up from germline, CDR1 is KGHSH and CDR2 is LQKENI. The V segment lost 2 bases and the J segment 2 bases; nucleotides outside the gene matches: 4. This CDR3 has 15 amino acids. Authors' processing steps: After removing out-of-frame reads, under 2.5 million distinct TCRbeta sequences remained. Assay: immunoSEQ multiplex PCR; the TCRdb copy retains only in-frame clones and omits some. D and trimming were read from the DNA, whereas the V and J calls and clone size are those reported in that table. The sample has about 64,000 clones; roughly three quarters are singletons. The sort gate was single viable CD3+CD4+CD8-CD45RO+ cells for memory CD4+ T cells. CMV serostatus came from serum IgG against pp150, pp28, p38, p52.

The specimen sequenced was memory CD4+ T cells from blood. V and J are TRBV18 and TRBJ1-2; 8 nucleotides match TRBD1. The receptor's source is an adult in good health and CMV-seronegative. The CDR3: CASSPGQGGNYGYTF. The CDR3 nucleotides are TGTGCCAGCTCACCAGGACAGGGAGGGAACTATGGCTACACCTTC.